The 7 T cell receptor beta chains below come from one sample, sequenced in a study of Ad26.COV2.S vaccination and SARS-CoV-2 variants. Measured with immunoSEQ multiplex PCR; TCRdb has only the in-frame clones, and not every one. The data show over 450,000 clones, approximately 90% seen once. Treatment here: about 20 received Ad26.COV2.S at low or high dose, single or two shots; 5 received placebo; per-sample allocation not given. Collection of samples fell on day 63 after the first vaccine or placebo injection. Sequenced here: peripheral blood, sampled in a trial of Ad26.COV2.S vaccine versus placebo. The receptors originated from a person aged 18 to 65 who received the Ad26.COV2.S COVID-19 vaccine or a placebo.

This clone occurred a few times. The rearrangement uses TRBV4-1 and TRBJ1-6; 9 nucleotides line up with TRBD1. The germline V gene encodes CDR1 MGHRA and CDR2 YSYEKL. V was pared by 1 base and J by 8 bases, with 12 bases of the junction left unmatched. The CDR3 sequence is 18 residues long. CDR3 nucleotides: TGCGCCAGCAGCCAAGGTCCCCCGACGGACAGGGGTCATTCACCCCTCCACTTT. This encodes CASSQGPPTDRGHSPLHF.

V and J are TRBV18 and TRBJ2-3, with TRBD1 matching over 7 bases. The V gene end was trimmed by 5 bases and the J gene end by 2 bases; junction bases not matched to a gene: 4. Looked up from germline, CDR1 is KGHSH and CDR2 is LQKENI. The CDR3 consists of 14 residues. This CDR3 reads CASSKTGVTDTQYF. The CDR3 coding sequence is TGTGCCAGCTCAAAAACAGGGGTCACAGATACGCAGTATTTT.

The genes are TRBV6-4 and TRBJ2-5, with 8 nucleotides matching TRBD1. Germline values: CDR1 MRHNA, CDR2 SNTAGT. The CDR3 extends over 16 amino acids. V trimming: 6 bases; J trimming: 5 bases; junction bases outside the gene matches: 14. As DNA, the CDR3 is TGTGCCAGCAGGACAGGGGACCGAAGGGGAGATGAGACCCAGTACTTC. Protein: CASRTGDRRGDETQYF.

The chain carries TRBV11-2 and TRBJ1-6; TRBD1 matches at 8 bases. Germline lookup yields CDR1 SGHAT and CDR2 FQNNGV. The CDR3 has 14 residues. V gave up 7 bases and J gave up 6 bases; unmatched junction bases: 5. This CDR3 is CASTVGQVNSPLHF. The DNA of the CDR3 is TGTGCCAGCACCGTGGGACAGGTTAATTCACCCCTCCACTTT.

The J gene is TRBJ2-1, the V gene TRBV20-1; D gene unclear. Germline V gene lookup returns CDR1 DFQATT and CDR2 SNEGSKA (reference sequence). The CDR3 has 13 residues. V shed 3 bases and J shed 9 bases, with 15 bases lying between them. The CDR3 nucleotides read TGCAGTGCTAGTCCCATTAGGTGGGGTGAGCAGTTCTTC. Its protein product is CSASPIRWGEQFF.

This chain uses TRBV7-9 with TRBJ2-1; either TRBD1 or TRBD2 may supply D (5 bases each). V shed 1 base and J shed 2 bases, with 15 bases lying between them. The CDR3 extends over 17 amino acids. The germline gives CDR1 SEHNR, CDR2 FQNEAQ (reference sequence). CDR3 amino acids: CASSLVPGTGTYNEQFF. The CDR3 DNA sequence: TGTGCCAGCAGCTTAGTTCCGGGGACGGGGACCTACAATGAGCAGTTCTTC.

The chain couples TRBV4-1 to TRBJ1-2; weak D call: TRBD1 (6 bases). The CDR3 loop spans 15 amino acids. Trimming stripped 1 base from V and 7 bases from J, with 16 bases between. In germline, CDR1 is MGHRA, CDR2 YSYEKL. DNA for the CDR3: TGCGCCAGCAGCCAAGCTAACAGGGCGAGAAGTGGCTACACCTTC. It encodes CASSQANRARSGYTF.